This T cell receptor beta chain is drawn from a study of T cell repertoires in cytomegalovirus infection (dated by TCRdb to about 2019). Study-level background: Because public TCR beta signatures pointed to carriage of CMV infection together with the matching HLA type, the HLA type of each donor mattered for the analysis. General conclusions and limits of the study: The ex vivo response was dominated by HLA-C-restricted CMV-specific TCR beta clonotypes, and the single most frequent clonotype in two of eight donors was supplied by these HLA-C-restricted clonotypes. In both this cohort and an independent roughly 360-donor cohort, the cumulative frequency of public TCR beta family members distinguished carriers of CMV infection plus the relevant HLA type.

These reads were obtained on an Illumina HiSeq 1500. TCRdb applied fastp at Q25 and MiXCR to the public reads, then kept only in-frame beta chains. Every CDR3 protein is listed once, alongside the most common genes and DNA of its rows. The sample has some 77,000 distinct CDR3 sequences on record, more than 3% of them singletons. Of the sample, under 6% falls within the top ten clones. For this chain, trimming is 6 bases at the V end and 6 bases at the J end, and the number of junction bases without a gene match is 14. CDR3 length: 15 amino acids, cysteine to phenylalanine. Kept here is only the CDR3 DNA, which spans 45 bases and is read in frame from base 1. This clonotype was observed at least ten times. Its target antigen remains unknown. Qualities for individual bases were not recorded, and no much larger clone is one base off.

The sequenced material came from PBMCs. This receptor was obtained from a human donor in good health (CMV status not recorded). Some clones in this sample may be carry-over from other donors' samples. Recombination connected TRBV12-3 or TRBV12-4 to TRBJ2-7; a stretch of 7 junction bases matches TRBD1. Read as DNA, the sequence is TGTGCCAGCAGCCCCGGGACAGCGTACGTGCGCGAGCAGTACTTC. It specifies CASSPGTAYVREQYF.